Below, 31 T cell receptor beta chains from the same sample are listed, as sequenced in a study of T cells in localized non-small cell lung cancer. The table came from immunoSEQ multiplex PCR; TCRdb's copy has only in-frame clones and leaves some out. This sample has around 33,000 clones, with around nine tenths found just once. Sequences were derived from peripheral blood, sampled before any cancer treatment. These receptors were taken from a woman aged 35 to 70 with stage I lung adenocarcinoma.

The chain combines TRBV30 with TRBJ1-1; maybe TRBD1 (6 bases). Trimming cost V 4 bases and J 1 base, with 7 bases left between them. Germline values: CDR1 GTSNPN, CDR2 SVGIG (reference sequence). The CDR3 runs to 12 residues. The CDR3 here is CAWNRANTEAFF. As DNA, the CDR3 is TGTGCCTGGAACAGGGCGAACACTGAAGCTTTCTTT.

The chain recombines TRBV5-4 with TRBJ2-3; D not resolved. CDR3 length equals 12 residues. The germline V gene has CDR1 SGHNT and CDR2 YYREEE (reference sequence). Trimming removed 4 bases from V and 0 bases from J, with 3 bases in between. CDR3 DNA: TGTGCCAGCAGCCCGAGCACAGATACGCAGTATTTT. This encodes CASSPSTDTQYF.

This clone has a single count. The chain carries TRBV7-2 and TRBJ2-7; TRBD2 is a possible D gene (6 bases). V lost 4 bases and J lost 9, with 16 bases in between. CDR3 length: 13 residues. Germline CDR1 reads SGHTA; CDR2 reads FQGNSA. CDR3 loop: CASSSGGDWGQYF. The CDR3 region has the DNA TGTGCCAGCAGCTCCGGCGGGGACTGGGGGCAGTACTTC.

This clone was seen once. The CDR3 region is CASSTGLAGGALAKNIQYF. As DNA, the CDR3 is TGCGCCAGCAGCACGGGACTAGCGGGGGGGGCGCTAGCCAAAAACATTCAGTACTTC. V and J are TRBV5-1 and TRBJ2-4, with 16 bases fitting TRBD2. This CDR3 comprises 19 residues. V gave up 4 bases and J gave up 0 bases; unmatched junction bases: 7. Germline V CDR1 and CDR2: SGHRS, YFSETQ.

The CDR3, as DNA: TGCGCCAGCAAAACTCAGGGGGAAACCTCCTACAATGAGCAGTTCTTC. Encoded protein: CASKTQGETSYNEQFF. The chain is built from TRBV5-1 and TRBJ2-1; TRBD1 agrees at 7 bases. The CDR3 length is 16 residues. Germline values: CDR1 SGHRS, CDR2 YFSETQ. Unmatched junction bases numbered 9, after V lost 6 bases and J lost 0 bases.

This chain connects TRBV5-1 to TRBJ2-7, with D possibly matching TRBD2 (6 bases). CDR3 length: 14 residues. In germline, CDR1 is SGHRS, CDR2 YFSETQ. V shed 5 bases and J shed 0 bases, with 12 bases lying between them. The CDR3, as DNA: TGCGCCAGCAGTTCCGGGACTTCCTCCTACGAGCAGTACTTC. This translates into CASSSGTSSYEQYF.

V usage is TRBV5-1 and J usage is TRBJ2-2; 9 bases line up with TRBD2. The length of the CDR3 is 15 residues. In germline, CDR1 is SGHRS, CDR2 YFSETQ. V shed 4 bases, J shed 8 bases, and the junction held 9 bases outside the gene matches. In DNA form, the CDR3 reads TGCGCCAGCAGCGTGGAGGGACTAGCAATGGGGGAGCTGTTTTTT. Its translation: CASSVEGLAMGELFF. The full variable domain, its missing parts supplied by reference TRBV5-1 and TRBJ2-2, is KAGVTQTPRYLIKTRGQQVTLSCSPISGHRSVSWYQQTPGQGLQFLFEYFSETQRNKGNFPGRFSGRQFSNSRSEMNVSTLELGDSALYLCASSVEGLAMGELFFGEGSRLTVL.

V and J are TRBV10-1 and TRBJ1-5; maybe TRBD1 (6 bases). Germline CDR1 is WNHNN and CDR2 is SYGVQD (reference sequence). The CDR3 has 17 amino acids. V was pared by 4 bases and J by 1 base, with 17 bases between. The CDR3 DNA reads TGCGCCAGCAGTGGACAGGACCCAAGGCGAAGCAATCAGCCCCAGCATTTT. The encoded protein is CASSGQDPRRSNQPQHF.

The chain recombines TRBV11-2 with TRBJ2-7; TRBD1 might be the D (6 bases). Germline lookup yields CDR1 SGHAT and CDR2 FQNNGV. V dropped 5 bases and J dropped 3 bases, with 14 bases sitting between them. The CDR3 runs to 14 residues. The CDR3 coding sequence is TGTGCCAGCAGCGCTCAGACAGGACACTACGAGCAGTACTTC. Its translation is CASSAQTGHYEQYF. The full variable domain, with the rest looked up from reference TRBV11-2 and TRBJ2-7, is EAGVAQSPRYKIIEKRQSVAFWCNPISGHATLYWYQQILGQGPKLLIQFQNNGVVDDSQLPKDRFSAERLKGVDSTLKIQPAKLEDSAVYLCASSAQTGHYEQYFGPGTRLTVT.

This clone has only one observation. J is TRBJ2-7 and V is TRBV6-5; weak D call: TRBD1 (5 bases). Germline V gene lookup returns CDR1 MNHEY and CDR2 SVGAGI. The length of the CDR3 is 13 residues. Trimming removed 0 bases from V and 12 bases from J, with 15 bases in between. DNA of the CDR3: TGTGCCAGCAGTTACTCGCCAGGGCAGGTGGGGTACTTC. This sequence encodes CASSYSPGQVGYF.

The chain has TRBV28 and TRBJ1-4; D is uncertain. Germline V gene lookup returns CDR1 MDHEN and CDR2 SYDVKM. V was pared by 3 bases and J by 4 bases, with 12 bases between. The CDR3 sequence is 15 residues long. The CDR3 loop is CASSFIGSLNEKLFF. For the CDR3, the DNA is TGTGCCAGCAGTTTTATAGGGTCCCTTAATGAAAAACTGTTTTTT. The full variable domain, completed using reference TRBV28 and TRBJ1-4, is DVKVTQSSRYLVKRTGEKVFLECVQDMDHENMFWYRQDPGLGLRLIYFSYDVKMKEKGDIPEGYSVSREKKERFSLILESASTNQTSMYLCASSFIGSLNEKLFFGSGTQLSVL.

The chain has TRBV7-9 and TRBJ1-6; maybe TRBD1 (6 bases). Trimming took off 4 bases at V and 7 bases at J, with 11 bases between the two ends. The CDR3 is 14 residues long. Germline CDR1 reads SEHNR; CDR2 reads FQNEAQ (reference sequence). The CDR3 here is CASSSQGGNSPLHF. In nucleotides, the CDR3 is TGTGCCAGCAGCTCACAGGGAGGAAATTCACCCCTCCACTTT. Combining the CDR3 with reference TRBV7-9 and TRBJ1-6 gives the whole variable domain DTGVSQNPRHKITKRGQNVTFRCDPISEHNRLYWYRQTLGQGPEFLTYFQNEAQLEKSRLLSDRFSAERPKGSFSTLEIQRTEQGDSAMYLCASSSQGGNSPLHFGNGTRLTVT.

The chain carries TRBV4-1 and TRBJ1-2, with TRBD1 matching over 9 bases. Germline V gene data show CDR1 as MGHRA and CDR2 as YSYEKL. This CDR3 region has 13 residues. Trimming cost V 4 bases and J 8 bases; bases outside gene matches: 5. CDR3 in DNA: TGCGCCAGCAGCCGAGGACAGGGGCAGGGCTACACCTTC. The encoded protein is CASSRGQGQGYTF.

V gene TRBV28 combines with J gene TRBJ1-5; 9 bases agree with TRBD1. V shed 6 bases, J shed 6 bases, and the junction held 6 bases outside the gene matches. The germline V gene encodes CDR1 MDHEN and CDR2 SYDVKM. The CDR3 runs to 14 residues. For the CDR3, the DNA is TGTGCCAGCAGGATTACAGGGGGCGGTCAGCCCCAGCATTTT. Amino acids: CASRITGGGQPQHF.

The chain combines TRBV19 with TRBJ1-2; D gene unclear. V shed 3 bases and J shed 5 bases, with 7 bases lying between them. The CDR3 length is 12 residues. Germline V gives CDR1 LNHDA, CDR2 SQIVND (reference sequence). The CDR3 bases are TGTGCCAGTAGTATTGGGAGATATGGCTACACCTTC. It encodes CASSIGRYGYTF.

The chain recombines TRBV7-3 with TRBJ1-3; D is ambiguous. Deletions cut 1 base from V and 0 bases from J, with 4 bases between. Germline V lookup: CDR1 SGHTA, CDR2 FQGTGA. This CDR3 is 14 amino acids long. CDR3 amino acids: CASSLSSSGNTIYF. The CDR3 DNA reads TGTGCCAGCAGCTTAAGCAGCTCTGGAAACACCATATATTTT.

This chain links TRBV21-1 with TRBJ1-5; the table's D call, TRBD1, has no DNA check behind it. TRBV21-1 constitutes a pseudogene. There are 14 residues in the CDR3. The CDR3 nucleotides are TGTGCCAGCAGTCAGGGGCAGAGCAATCAGCCCCAGCATTTT. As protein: CASSQGQSNQPQHF.

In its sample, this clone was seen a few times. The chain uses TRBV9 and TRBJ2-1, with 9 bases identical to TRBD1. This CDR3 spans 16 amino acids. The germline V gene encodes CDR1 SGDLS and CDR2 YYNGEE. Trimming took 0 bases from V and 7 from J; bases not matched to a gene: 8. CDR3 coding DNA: TGTGCCAGCAGCGTAGGGTGGGGGACAGGGATTAATGAGCAGTTCTTC. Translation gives CASSVGWGTGINEQFF.

For the CDR3, the DNA is TGTGCCAGCAGCTTCGGGACTCAGAATGAGCAGTTCTTC. It encodes CASSFGTQNEQFF. J is TRBJ2-1 and V is TRBV5-6, with D possibly matching TRBD2 (6 bases). This CDR3 has 13 residues. Germline assignment: CDR1 SGHDT and CDR2 YYEEEE. Trimming removed 2 bases from V and 7 bases from J, with 10 bases in between.

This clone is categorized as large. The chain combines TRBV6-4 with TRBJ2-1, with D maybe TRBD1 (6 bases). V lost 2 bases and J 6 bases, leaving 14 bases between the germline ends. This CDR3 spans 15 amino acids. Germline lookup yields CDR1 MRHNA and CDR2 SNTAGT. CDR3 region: CASSDRGGNSNEQFF. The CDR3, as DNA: TGTGCCAGCAGTGACCGAGGGGGTAATAGCAATGAGCAGTTCTTC.

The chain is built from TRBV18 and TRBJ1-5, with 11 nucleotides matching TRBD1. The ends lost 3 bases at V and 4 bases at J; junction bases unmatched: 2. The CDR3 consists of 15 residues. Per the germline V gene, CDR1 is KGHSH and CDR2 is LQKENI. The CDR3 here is CASSPGTGGNQPQHF. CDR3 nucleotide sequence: TGTGCCAGCTCACCTGGGACAGGGGGTAATCAGCCCCAGCATTTT.

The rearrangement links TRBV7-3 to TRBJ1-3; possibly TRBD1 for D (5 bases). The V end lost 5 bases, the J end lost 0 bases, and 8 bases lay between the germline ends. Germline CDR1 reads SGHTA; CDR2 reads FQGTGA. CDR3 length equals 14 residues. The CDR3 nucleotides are TGTGCCAGCAGCCGGGGGGGCTCTGGAAACACCATATATTTT. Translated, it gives CASSRGGSGNTIYF. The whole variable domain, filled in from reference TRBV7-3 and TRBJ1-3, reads GAGVSQTPSNKVTEKGKYVELRCDPISGHTALYWYRQSLGQGPEFLIYFQGTGAADDSGLPNDRFFAVRPEGSVSTLKIQRTERGDSAVYLCASSRGGSGNTIYFGEGSWLTVV.

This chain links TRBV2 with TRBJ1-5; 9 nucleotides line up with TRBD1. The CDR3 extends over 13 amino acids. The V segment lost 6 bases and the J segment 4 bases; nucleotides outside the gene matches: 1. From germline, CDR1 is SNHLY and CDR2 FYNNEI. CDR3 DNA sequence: TGTGCCAGCAGCGGACAGGGGAATCAGCCCCAGCATTTT. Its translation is CASSGQGNQPQHF.

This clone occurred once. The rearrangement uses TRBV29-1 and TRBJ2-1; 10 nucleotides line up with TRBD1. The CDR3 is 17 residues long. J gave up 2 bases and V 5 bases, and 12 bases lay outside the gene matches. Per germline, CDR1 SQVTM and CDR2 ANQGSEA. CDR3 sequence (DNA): TGCAGCGTTCTAAGGACAGGGGGATCTTCCGCCTACAATGAGCAGTTCTTC. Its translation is CSVLRTGGSSAYNEQFF.

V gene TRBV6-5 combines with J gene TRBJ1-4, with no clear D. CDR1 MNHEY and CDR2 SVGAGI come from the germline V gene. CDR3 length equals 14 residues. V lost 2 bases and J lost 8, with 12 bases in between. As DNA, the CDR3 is TGTGCCAGCAGTTACACGGGAATTCCCGAAAAACTGTTTTTT. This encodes CASSYTGIPEKLFF.

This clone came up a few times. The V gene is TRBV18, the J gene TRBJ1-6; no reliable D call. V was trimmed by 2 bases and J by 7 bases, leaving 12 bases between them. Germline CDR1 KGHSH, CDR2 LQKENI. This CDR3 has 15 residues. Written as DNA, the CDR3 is TGTGCCAGCTCACCAAGTATTCTGCCGAATTCACCCCTCCACTTT. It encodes CASSPSILPNSPLHF.

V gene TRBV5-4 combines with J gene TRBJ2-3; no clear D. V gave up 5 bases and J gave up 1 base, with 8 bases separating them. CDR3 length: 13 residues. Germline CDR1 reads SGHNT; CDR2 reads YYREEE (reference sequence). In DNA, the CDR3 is TGTGCCAGCAGTCCGGACGGCACAGATACGCAGTATTTT. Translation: CASSPDGTDTQYF.

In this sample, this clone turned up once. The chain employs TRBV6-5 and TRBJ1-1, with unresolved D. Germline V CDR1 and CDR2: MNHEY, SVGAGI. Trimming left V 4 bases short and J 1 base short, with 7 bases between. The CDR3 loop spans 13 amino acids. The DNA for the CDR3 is TGTGCCAGCAGTTTAGCAGGGAACACTGAAGCTTTCTTT. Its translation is CASSLAGNTEAFF.

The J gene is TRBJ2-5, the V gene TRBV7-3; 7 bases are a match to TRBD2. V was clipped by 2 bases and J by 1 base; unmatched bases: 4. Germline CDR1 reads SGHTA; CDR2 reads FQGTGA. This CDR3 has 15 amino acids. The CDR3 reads CASSLSRTSQETQYF. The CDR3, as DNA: TGTGCCAGCAGCTTATCCCGGACTAGCCAAGAGACCCAGTACTTC.

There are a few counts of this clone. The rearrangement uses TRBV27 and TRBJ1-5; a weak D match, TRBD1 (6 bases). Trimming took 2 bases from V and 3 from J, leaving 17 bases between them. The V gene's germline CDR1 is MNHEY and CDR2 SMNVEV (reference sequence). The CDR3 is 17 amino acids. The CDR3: CASSLTQQGILNQPQHF. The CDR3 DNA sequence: TGTGCCAGCAGTTTAACCCAACAGGGTATACTCAATCAGCCCCAGCATTTT.

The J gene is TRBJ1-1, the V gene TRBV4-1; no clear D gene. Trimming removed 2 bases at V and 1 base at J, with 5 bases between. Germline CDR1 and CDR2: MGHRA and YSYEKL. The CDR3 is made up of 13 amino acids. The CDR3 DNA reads TGCGCCAGCAGCCAACGTTGGAACACTGAAGCTTTCTTT. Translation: CASSQRWNTEAFF.